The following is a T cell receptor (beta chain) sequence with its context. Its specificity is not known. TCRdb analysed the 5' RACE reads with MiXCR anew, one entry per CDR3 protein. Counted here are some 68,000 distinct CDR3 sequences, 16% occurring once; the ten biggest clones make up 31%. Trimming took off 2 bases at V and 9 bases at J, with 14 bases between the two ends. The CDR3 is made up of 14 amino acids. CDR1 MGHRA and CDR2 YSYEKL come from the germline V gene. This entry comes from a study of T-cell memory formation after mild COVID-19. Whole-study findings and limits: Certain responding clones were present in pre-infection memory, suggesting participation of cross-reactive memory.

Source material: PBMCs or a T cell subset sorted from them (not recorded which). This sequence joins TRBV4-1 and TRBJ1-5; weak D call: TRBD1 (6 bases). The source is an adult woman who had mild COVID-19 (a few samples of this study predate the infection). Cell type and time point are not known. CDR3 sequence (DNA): TGCGCCAGCAGCCAACATATTCAGGGGTGGCCCCAGCATTTT. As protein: CASSQHIQGWPQHF.